These T cell receptor beta chains were read from a single sample in a study of T cell responses to AZD1222 COVID-19 vaccine. This table comes from immunoSEQ multiplex PCR, and its TCRdb copy is limited to in-frame clones, with some not included. This table holds 85,000 to 90,000 clones, about 89% found once. The sequencing used peripheral blood, collected 28 days after the second AZD1222 dose. These receptors all come from an adult who received the AZD1222 COVID-19 vaccine. Each CDR3 is given with its conserved first and last residue. Fields, in order: clone size, V gene, J gene, D gene, CDR3 protein, CDR3 DNA. A D gene is named only where the DNA matches it firmly. Clone size appears in some rows only: once, few, many, or a class for an expanded clone.

clone size: .
V gene: TRBV28
J gene: TRBJ1-5
D gene: .
CDR3 protein: CASSFFRQAPNQPQHF
CDR3 DNA: TGTGCCAGCAGTTTTTTTCGACAGGCGCCGAATCAGCCCCAGCATTTT

clone size: .
V gene: TRBV18
J gene: TRBJ2-5
D gene: .
CDR3 protein: CASSPQQQETQYF
CDR3 DNA: TGTGCCAGCTCACCACAGCAACAAGAGACCCAGTACTTC

clone size: .
V gene: TRBV3-1/TRBV3-2
J gene: TRBJ1-3
D gene: .
CDR3 protein: CASSPQGSGNTIYF
CDR3 DNA: TGTGCCAGCAGCCCACAGGGCTCTGGAAACACCATATATTTT

clone size: .
V gene: TRBV7-8
J gene: TRBJ2-3
D gene: TRBD1
CDR3 protein: CASSPTGTQPDTQYF
CDR3 DNA: TGTGCCAGCAGCCCGACAGGGACCCAACCAGATACGCAGTATTTT

clone size: .
V gene: TRBV4-2
J gene: TRBJ1-1
D gene: .
CDR3 protein: CASSQVLDTEAFF
CDR3 DNA: TGTGCCAGCAGCCAAGTGCTGGACACTGAAGCTTTCTTT

clone size: .
V gene: TRBV27
J gene: TRBJ2-1
D gene: TRBD1
CDR3 protein: CASSLTGQGFNEQFF
CDR3 DNA: TGTGCCAGCAGTTTAACGGGACAGGGCTTCAATGAGCAGTTCTTC

clone size: once
V gene: TRBV10-3
J gene: TRBJ1-1
D gene: TRBD1
CDR3 protein: CAIGDRALAFF
CDR3 DNA: TGTGCCATCGGGGACAGGGCTTTAGCTTTCTTT

clone size: .
V gene: TRBV6-5
J gene: TRBJ1-2
D gene: .
CDR3 protein: CASSYSGAAYGYTF
CDR3 DNA: TGTGCCAGCAGTTACTCGGGGGCTGCCTATGGCTACACCTTC

clone size: .
V gene: TRBV7-9
J gene: TRBJ2-2
D gene: TRBD1
CDR3 protein: CASSPRTGVGELFF
CDR3 DNA: TGTGCCAGCAGCCCACGGACAGGGGTCGGGGAGCTGTTTTTT

clone size: .
V gene: TRBV30
J gene: TRBJ1-5
D gene: .
CDR3 protein: CAWRYGDHQPQHF
CDR3 DNA: TGTGCCTGGAGATACGGGGACCATCAGCCCCAGCATTTT

clone size: .
V gene: TRBV3-1/TRBV3-2
J gene: TRBJ2-5
D gene: .
CDR3 protein: CASSHRGLGETQYF
CDR3 DNA: TGTGCCAGCAGCCATAGGGGTTTGGGGGAGACCCAGTACTTC

clone size: .
V gene: TRBV29-1
J gene: TRBJ1-1
D gene: .
CDR3 protein: CSVLRVRNTEAFF
CDR3 DNA: TGCAGCGTACTCCGGGTTCGGAACACTGAAGCTTTCTTT

clone size: .
V gene: TRBV19
J gene: TRBJ2-3
D gene: TRBD1
CDR3 protein: CASSLGTAPDTQYF
CDR3 DNA: TGTGCCAGTAGTCTAGGGACAGCCCCAGATACGCAGTATTTT

clone size: .
V gene: TRBV19
J gene: TRBJ2-2
D gene: TRBD2
CDR3 protein: CASIERLAGGGVLFF
CDR3 DNA: TGTGCCAGTATCGAACGACTAGCGGGTGGTGGGGTGCTGTTTTTT

clone size: .
V gene: TRBV2
J gene: TRBJ2-3
D gene: .
CDR3 protein: CASSGVGGQADTQYF
CDR3 DNA: TGTGCCAGCAGTGGGGTGGGGGGGCAGGCAGATACGCAGTATTTT

clone size: .
V gene: TRBV5-1
J gene: TRBJ1-1
D gene: .
CDR3 protein: CASSFWQGINTEAFF
CDR3 DNA: TGCGCCAGCAGCTTTTGGCAGGGGATAAACACTGAAGCTTTCTTT

clone size: .
V gene: TRBV6-5
J gene: TRBJ2-5
D gene: .
CDR3 protein: CASSYHGGEETQYF
CDR3 DNA: TGTGCCAGCAGTTACCATGGCGGGGAGGAGACCCAGTACTTC

clone size: once
V gene: TRBV5-1
J gene: TRBJ2-7
D gene: TRBD1
CDR3 protein: CASSSQGAGSSYEQYF
CDR3 DNA: TGCGCCAGCAGCTCCCAGGGGGCGGGGAGTTCCTACGAGCAGTACTTC

clone size: .
V gene: TRBV6-5
J gene: TRBJ1-2
D gene: .
CDR3 protein: CATSTPIAREGYTF
CDR3 DNA: TGTGCCACCTCCACCCCAATTGCGAGGGAGGGCTACACCTTC

clone size: .
V gene: TRBV29-1
J gene: TRBJ2-1
D gene: TRBD2
CDR3 protein: CSVIPGTSGGFNEQFF
CDR3 DNA: TGCAGCGTGATTCCTGGGACTAGCGGGGGGTTCAATGAGCAGTTCTTC

clone size: .
V gene: TRBV7-3
J gene: TRBJ2-7
D gene: .
CDR3 protein: CASSLTSGGSYEQYF
CDR3 DNA: TGTGCCAGCAGCTTAACGAGTGGGGGGTCCTACGAGCAGTACTTC

clone size: .
V gene: TRBV19
J gene: TRBJ2-5
D gene: .
CDR3 protein: CASSIDLSQQETQYF
CDR3 DNA: TGTGCCAGTAGTATAGATCTTTCTCAACAAGAGACCCAGTACTTC

clone size: .
V gene: TRBV9
J gene: TRBJ1-2
D gene: .
CDR3 protein: CASSTGPYGYTF
CDR3 DNA: TGTGCCAGCAGCACAGGGCCTTATGGCTACACCTTC